These 12 T cell receptor beta chains originate from one sample sequenced in a study of T cell changes during pregnancy in multiple sclerosis. Here immunoSEQ multiplex PCR was the method, and the copy in TCRdb shows in-frame clones only, minus some. The sample lists tens of thousands of clones, about 91% occurring once. This material consisted of CD4+ T cells from peripheral blood mononuclear cells, taken in the first trimester of pregnancy. The receptors come from a female donor with multiple sclerosis, enrolled in a pregnancy study.

The rearrangement links TRBV11-2 to TRBJ2-2; D remains ambiguous. This CDR3 comprises 13 residues. Germline V gene lookup returns CDR1 SGHAT and CDR2 FQNNGV. Deletions cut 3 bases from V and 4 bases from J, with 6 bases between. CDR3 sequence (DNA): TGTGCCAGCAGCTTCCTCCTCACCGGGGAGCTGTTTTTT. Translated, it gives CASSFLLTGELFF.

The rearrangement joins TRBV7-2 to TRBJ1-2; D is possibly TRBD1 (6 bases). Trimming removed 3 bases at V and 7 bases at J, with 18 bases between. The CDR3 totals 15 residues. CDR1 is SGHTA and CDR2 is FQGNSA in the germline V gene. Written as DNA, the CDR3 is TGTGCCAGCAGCTTCGACCGGGGGGGGGCGCTTGGCTACACCTTC. This sequence encodes CASSFDRGGALGYTF.

The V gene is TRBV9, the J gene TRBJ2-7, with D tentatively TRBD2 (7 bases). The CDR3 covers 15 residues. Germline assignment: CDR1 SGDLS and CDR2 YYNGEE. The V and J ends lost 0 bases and 0 bases respectively, with 10 bases between them. The CDR3 sequence is CASSVARGGSYEQYF. The CDR3 DNA reads as TGTGCCAGCAGCGTAGCGAGGGGGGGCTCCTACGAGCAGTACTTC.

The chain links TRBV18 to TRBJ2-1; 9 positions agree with TRBD2. Germline V gene sequence: CDR1 KGHSH, CDR2 LQKENI. Germline trimming cut 2 bases from V and 7 bases from J; bases unmatched to any gene: 6. CDR3 length: 15 amino acids. This CDR3 reads CASSPLALAGNEQFF. CDR3 in DNA: TGTGCCAGCTCACCATTGGCCCTAGCGGGGAATGAGCAGTTCTTC.

This clone was seen a few times. The chain uses TRBV4-1 and TRBJ2-1, with TRBD1 as a possible D gene (5 bases). Trimming took 2 bases from V and 2 from J, leaving 13 bases between them. CDR3 length: 16 amino acids. The germline CDR1 and CDR2 sequences are MGHRA and YSYEKL. The CDR3 bases are TGCGCCAGCAGCCAATTGGACATCCTAGCCTACAATGAGCAGTTCTTC. The encoded protein is CASSQLDILAYNEQFF.

The chain combines TRBV13 with TRBJ1-1; a possible D gene is TRBD1 (6 bases). The CDR3 runs to 16 residues. Germline assignment: CDR1 PRHDT and CDR2 FYEKMQ (reference sequence). The V and J ends lost 6 bases and 2 bases respectively, with 19 bases between them. Written as DNA, the CDR3 is TGTGCCAGCAGAATTGGACAGAGAAACTTAAACACTGAAGCTTTCTTT. This sequence encodes CASRIGQRNLNTEAFF.

This rearrangement joins TRBV7-8 to TRBJ2-1; the match to TRBD2 covers 8 bases. Per the germline V gene, CDR1 is SGHVS and CDR2 is FQNEAQ. CDR3 length: 15 residues. With 4 bases clipped from V and 5 bases from J, the junction kept 7 bases outside the gene matches. The CDR3 region has the DNA TGTGCCAGCAGCTCGGCCGGGACTAGAGACAATGAGCAGTTCTTC. Protein sequence: CASSSAGTRDNEQFF.

This chain joins TRBV4-2 and TRBJ2-5, with TRBD2 matching over 11 bases. The CDR3 totals 17 residues. The trim removed 1 base at V and 5 bases at J, leaving 9 bases unmatched. Germline V gene sequence: CDR1 LGHNA, CDR2 YNFKEQ. The CDR3 region is CASSQGGSGGARETQYF. CDR3 nucleotides: TGTGCCAGCAGCCAAGGAGGTAGCGGGGGGGCCAGGGAGACCCAGTACTTC.

The J gene is TRBJ1-1, the V gene TRBV6-5; D remains ambiguous. Per germline, CDR1 MNHEY and CDR2 SVGAGI. The V end was cut by 3 bases, the J end by 5 bases, with 10 bases between. The CDR3 totals 13 residues. The CDR3 DNA reads as TGTGCCAGCAGTTATATAGCCGGGACTGAAGCTTTCTTT. Translation gives CASSYIAGTEAFF.

This chain joins TRBV1 and TRBJ2-7; the table's D call, TRBD1, has no DNA check behind it. TRBV1 represents a pseudogene. The CDR3 spans 16 residues. This CDR3 is CTSSENLDRVYYEQYF. Written as DNA, the CDR3 is TGCACCAGCAGCGAAAACCTGGACAGGGTTTACTACGAGCAGTACTTC.

V and J are TRBV14 and TRBJ1-1, with D perhaps matching TRBD1 (5 bases). The CDR3 covers 15 residues. The V gene's germline CDR1 is SGHDN and CDR2 FVKESK. Deletions cut 0 bases from V and 3 bases from J, with 11 bases between. The DNA for the CDR3 is TGTGCCAGCAGCCAAGAAGCAGGGCGGTACACTGAAGCTTTCTTT. This encodes CASSQEAGRYTEAFF.

J is TRBJ1-5 and V is TRBV2, with TRBD1 matching over 7 bases. The trim removed 6 bases at V and 4 bases at J, leaving 6 bases unmatched. CDR3 length equals 14 residues. Germline CDR1 reads SNHLY; CDR2 reads FYNNEI. CDR3 bases: TGTGCCAGCAGGCCCGGGACAGATAATCAGCCCCAGCATTTT. Translating it yields CASRPGTDNQPQHF.